What follows describes a single T cell receptor (beta chain). No antigen is known for it. Germline CDR1 LNHDA, CDR2 SQIVND (reference sequence). The CDR3 spans 13 residues. The V end was cut by 3 bases, the J end by 2 bases, with 7 bases between. This sample stems from a study of T cell responses to AZD1222 COVID-19 vaccine. Points from the study as a whole: Baseline testing showed seropositivity in only 5 or 6 AZD1222 recipients. Spike-specific TCR breadth and depth rose after two AZD1222 doses.

The assay was immunoSEQ multiplex PCR, and TCRdb's table has in-frame clones only and misses some. The repertoire holds around 100,000 clones, with roughly 85% as singletons. This sequence joins TRBV19 and TRBJ1-2; D not resolved. The sample here was peripheral blood, taken on day 0 of AZD1222 vaccination. The receptor was isolated from an adult in good health. In DNA form, the CDR3 reads TGTGCCAGTAGTATGGCCAGGAACTATGGCTACACCTTC. This translates into CASSMARNYGYTF.